This TCR beta chain was sequenced in a study of early T cells in non-severe SARS-CoV-2 infection (dated by TCRdb to 2020 to 2023). Some background on the complete study: Bulk RNA from unsorted whole blood was used for TCR sequencing, so alpha and beta chains could not be paired. Here is what the overall study found, with its caveats: Matching against VDJdb was skewed toward anti-spike CD8 responses, likely underestimated virus-specific expansions, and missed private and CD4 specificities.

This clonotype has at least ten counts. Its antigen is currently not known. Qualities for individual bases were not recorded, and no much larger clone is one base off. The receptor library was made with 5' RACE. The reads were generated on a NextSeq 500. The TCR library protocol attached unique molecular identifiers to individual cDNA molecules to correct for sequencing error and PCR bias. Sequencing covered both TCR alpha and beta chains, and within each sample the abundances of alpha and beta sequences were tightly co-correlated. The source study handled its data this way. Decombinator V4 was used to annotate the V gene, J gene and CDR3 of the TCR sequences. TCRs were defined as expanded if a significant change between any two time points was detected under a Poisson model with p below 0.0001. TCR abundances were normalised to the total number of TCRs sequenced per sample and expressed as counts per million. MAIT TCRs were defined by TRAV1-2 paired with TRAJ12, TRAJ20 or TRAJ33, and iNKT TCRs by TRAV10 paired with TRAJ18. A search of VDJdb, accessed on 1 November 2021, was run for TCRs annotated to CMV, EBV and SARS-CoV-2, with TCRs annotated for multiple antigens excluded. TCRdb applied fastp at Q25 and MiXCR to the public reads, then kept only in-frame beta chains. Records with the same CDR3 protein are collapsed into one entry carrying the most frequent genes and DNA. TCRdb, not the original authors, processed these V and J calls. This sample holds 30,000 to 35,000 distinct CDR3 sequences; about 4.6% were observed only once. Roughly 12% of the sample comes from the top ten.

The germline V and J ends show losses of 5 bases and 7 bases respectively, and no gene match explains 11 bases of the junction. Looking up the germline V gene (reference sequence) yields CDR1 MNHEY and CDR2 SMNVEV. Including cysteine and phenylalanine, the CDR3 has 15 amino acids. Only the CDR3 region is kept as DNA, spanning 45 bases read in frame from base 1. A case-control design nested within a healthcare worker cohort in London, UK, was used, with weekly nasopharyngeal swab PCR tests and blood sampling performed. Between 23 and 31 March 2020, the week of the UK lockdown, healthcare workers were enrolled and then followed up weekly for as long as 16 weeks.

The rearranged chain carries TRBV27 and TRBJ1-2; 9 central nucleotides agree with TRBD1. Sample: whole blood. This TCR was recovered from an adult who was a healthcare worker with PCR-confirmed SARS-CoV-2 infection or an uninfected control (not recorded which). CDR3 sequence: CASSLGTGMAGGYTF. The nucleotides are TGTGCCAGCAGTCTTGGGACAGGGATGGCTGGTGGCTACACCTTC.